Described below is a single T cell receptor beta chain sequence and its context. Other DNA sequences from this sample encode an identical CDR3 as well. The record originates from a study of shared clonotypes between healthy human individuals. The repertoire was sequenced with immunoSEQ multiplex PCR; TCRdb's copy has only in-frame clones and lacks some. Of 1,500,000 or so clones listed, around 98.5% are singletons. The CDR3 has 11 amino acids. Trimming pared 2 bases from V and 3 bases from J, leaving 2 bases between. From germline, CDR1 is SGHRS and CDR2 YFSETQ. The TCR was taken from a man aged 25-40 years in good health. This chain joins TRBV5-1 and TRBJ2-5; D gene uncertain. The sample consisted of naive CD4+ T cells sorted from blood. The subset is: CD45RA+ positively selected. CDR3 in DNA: TGCGCCAGCAGCTTAAAAGAGACCCAGTACTTC. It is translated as CASSLKETQYF.